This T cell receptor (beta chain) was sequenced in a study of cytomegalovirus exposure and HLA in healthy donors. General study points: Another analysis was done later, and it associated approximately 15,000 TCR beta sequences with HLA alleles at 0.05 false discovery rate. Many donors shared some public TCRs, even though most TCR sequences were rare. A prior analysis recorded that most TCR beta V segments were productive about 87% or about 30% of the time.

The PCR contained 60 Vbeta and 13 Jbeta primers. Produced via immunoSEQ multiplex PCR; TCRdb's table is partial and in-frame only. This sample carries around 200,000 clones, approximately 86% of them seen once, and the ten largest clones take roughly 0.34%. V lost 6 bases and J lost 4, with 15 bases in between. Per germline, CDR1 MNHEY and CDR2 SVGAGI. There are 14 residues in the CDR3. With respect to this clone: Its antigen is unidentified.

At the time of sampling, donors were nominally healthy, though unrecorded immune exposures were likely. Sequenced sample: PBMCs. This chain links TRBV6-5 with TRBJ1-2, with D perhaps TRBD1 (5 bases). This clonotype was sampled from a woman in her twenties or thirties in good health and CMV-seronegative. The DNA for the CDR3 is TGTGCCAGCAGAGACACAGGTCGAGGCTATGGCTACACCTTC. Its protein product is CASRDTGRGYGYTF.